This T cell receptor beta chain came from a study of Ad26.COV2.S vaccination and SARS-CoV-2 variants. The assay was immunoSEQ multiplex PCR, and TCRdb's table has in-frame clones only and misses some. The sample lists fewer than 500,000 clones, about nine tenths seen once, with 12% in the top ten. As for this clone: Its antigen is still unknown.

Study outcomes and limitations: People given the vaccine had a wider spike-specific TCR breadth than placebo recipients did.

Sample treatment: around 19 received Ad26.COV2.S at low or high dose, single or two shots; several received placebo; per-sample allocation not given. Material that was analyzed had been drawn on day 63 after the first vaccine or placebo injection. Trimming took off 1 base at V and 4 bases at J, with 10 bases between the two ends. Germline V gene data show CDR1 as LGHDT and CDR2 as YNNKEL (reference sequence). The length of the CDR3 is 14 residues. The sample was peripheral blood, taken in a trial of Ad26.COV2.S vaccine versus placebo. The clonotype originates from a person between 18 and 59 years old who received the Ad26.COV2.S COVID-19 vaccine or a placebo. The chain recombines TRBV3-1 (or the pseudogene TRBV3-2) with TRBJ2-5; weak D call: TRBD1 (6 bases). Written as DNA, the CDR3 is TGTGCCAGCAGCCAAGGAAGAGGGGGAGAGACCCAGTACTTC. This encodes CASSQGRGGETQYF.